The following is a TCR beta chain sequence with its context. This sample was included in a study of cytomegalovirus exposure and HLA in healthy donors. The CDR3 extends over 15 amino acids. CDR1 is LGHNA and CDR2 is YNFKEQ in the germline V gene. Trimming pared 0 bases from V and 4 bases from J, leaving 13 bases between. It was with 60 Vbeta and 13 Jbeta primers that the PCR ran. Repertoires were generated with immunoSEQ multiplex PCR, while TCRdb's copy carries only in-frame clones and drops some. The repertoire consists of tens of thousands of clones, with 64% occurring once and the leading ten covering roughly 2.5%.

The rearrangement links TRBV4-2 to TRBJ2-7; D gene unclear. The TCR sequence derives from a human donor in good health. Sequenced input: PBMCs. In nucleotides, the CDR3 is TGTGCCAGCAGCCAAGACAGTGGGCCCCTATACGAGCAGTACTTC. As protein: CASSQDSGPLYEQYF.